The 7 T cell receptor beta chains reported below all come from one sample, sequenced in a study of CD8+ T cells in alopecia areata. Following extraction, RNA underwent reverse transcription to cDNA, which served as the sequencing template. Assay used: immunoSEQ multiplex PCR; TCRdb lists only in-frame clones, some missing. The table includes 45,000 to 70,000 clones, over 95% detected once. This specimen was CD8+ T cells sorted from blood, taken at week 0. The receptors stem from a human donor with alopecia areata.

The CDR3 is CASSFTGNTEAFF. CDR3 DNA sequence: TGTGCCAGCAGCTTTACAGGAAACACTGAAGCTTTCTTT. V is TRBV7-2 and J is TRBJ1-1; D perhaps matches TRBD1 (5 bases). The CDR3 is made up of 13 amino acids. Germline V lookup: CDR1 SGHTA, CDR2 FQGNSA. Deletions cut 3 bases from V and 2 bases from J, with 7 bases between.

The genes are TRBV4-3 and TRBJ2-1, with D tentatively TRBD2 (6 bases). The CDR3 covers 18 residues. Trimming took 0 bases from V and 0 from J, leaving 15 bases between them. Germline loops: CDR1 LGHNA, CDR2 YSLEER. The CDR3 spells CASSQDPGGPSSYNEQFF. The CDR3 region has the DNA TGCGCCAGCAGCCAAGATCCCGGGGGACCTAGCTCCTACAATGAGCAGTTCTTC.

The chain's CDR3 is CASSSRVAEETQYF. The CDR3 DNA reads TGTGCCAGCAGTAGCCGGGTCGCGGAAGAGACCCAGTACTTC. This chain links TRBV7-9 with TRBJ2-5, with unresolved D. Germline values: CDR1 SEHNR, CDR2 FQNEAQ (reference sequence). The CDR3 has 14 residues. V lost 6 bases and J lost 3, with 14 bases in between.

A single count supports this clone. This chain links TRBV6-5 with TRBJ2-2; D remains unclear. The V end was cut by 5 bases, the J end by 6 bases, with 7 bases between. The germline V gene has CDR1 MNHEY and CDR2 SVGAGI. This CDR3 has 12 amino acids. CDR3 amino acids: CASSGLAGELFF. CDR3 bases: TGTGCCAGCAGTGGTCTTGCCGGGGAGCTGTTTTTT.

The J gene is TRBJ2-3, the V gene TRBV7-9, with TRBD2 as a possible D gene (6 bases). The ends were cut back, 5 bases at V and 3 bases at J, with 21 bases in the middle. Per the germline V gene, CDR1 is SEHNR and CDR2 is FQNEAQ (reference sequence). The CDR3 covers 17 residues. In nucleotides, the CDR3 is TGTGCCAGCAGCCCCAGCCGGGGGACTGGAAAAACAGATACGCAGTATTTT. It yields the protein CASSPSRGTGKTDTQYF.

V usage is TRBV7-6 and J usage is TRBJ2-7; 7 positions match TRBD1. The CDR3 loop spans 13 amino acids. Germline assignment: CDR1 SGHVS and CDR2 FNYEAQ. J lost 6 bases, V lost 2 bases, and 4 bases had no gene match. The DNA for the CDR3 is TGTGCCAGCAGCTTATACAGGGGCGGCGAGCAGTACTTC. This encodes CASSLYRGGEQYF.

This sequence joins TRBV5-5 and TRBJ2-3; D is unclear. V lost 3 bases and J 6 bases, leaving 20 bases between the germline ends. This CDR3 is built from 16 residues. From germline, CDR1 is SGHKS and CDR2 YYEKEE (reference sequence). The CDR3 DNA reads as TGTGCCAGCAGCTCCATTGGAGTACGAGTTGCGGATACGCAGTATTTT. Its translation is CASSSIGVRVADTQYF.